This is a list of T cell receptor beta chains from one sample in a study of Ad26.COV2.S vaccination and SARS-CoV-2 variants. Method: immunoSEQ multiplex PCR; TCRdb's copy keeps in-frame clones and lacks some. The sample includes about 350,000 clones, roughly nine tenths of them seen just once. Sample: peripheral blood, taken after recovery from COVID-19. The origin of the receptors is a human donor who had recovered from COVID-19. CDR3s include the opening cysteine and the closing phenylalanine or tryptophan. D genes are given only for firm matches. Not every row has a clone size; where given, it reads once, few, many or a size class.

>-|-|TRBJ1-5|TRBV6-5
CASSSSVNQPQHF
TGTGCCAGCAGTTCGTCTGTCAATCAGCCCCAGCATTTT
>-|-|TRBJ2-5|TRBV18
CASSPQLGQQETQYF
TGTGCCAGCTCACCACAATTGGGACAACAAGAGACCCAGTACTTC
>once|-|TRBJ2-1|TRBV6-2/TRBV6-3
CASSFGDEQFF
TGTGCCAGCAGTTTTGGGGATGAGCAGTTCTTC
>once|-|TRBJ2-5|TRBV14
CASSQGQRETQYF
TGTGCCAGCAGCCAAGGACAGCGAGAGACCCAGTACTTC
>-|TRBD2|TRBJ2-7|TRBV3-1/TRBV3-2
CASSHASGVAYEQYF
TGTGCCAGCAGCCACGCTAGCGGGGTAGCCTACGAGCAGTACTTC
>-|-|TRBJ1-2|TRBV6-2/TRBV6-3
CASSQGHGYTF
TGTGCCAGCAGTCAGGGTCATGGCTACACCTTC
>-|-|TRBJ1-6|TRBV15
CATSRVQGYNSPLHF
TGTGCCACCAGCAGAGTTCAGGGGTATAATTCACCCCTCCACTTT
>once|TRBD2|TRBJ2-7|TRBV29-1
CSVRLAGAEYEQYF
TGCAGCGTTCGACTAGCGGGGGCCGAATACGAGCAGTACTTC
>once|TRBD1|TRBJ2-3|TRBV5-1
CASSPRGQGTFTDTQYF
TGCGCCAGCAGCCCTAGGGGACAGGGTACGTTCACAGATACGCAGTATTTT
>-|TRBD2|TRBJ2-1|TRBV27
CASSLSLLAGYNEQFF
TGTGCCAGCAGTTTATCCCTCCTAGCGGGGTACAATGAGCAGTTCTTC
>-|TRBD1|TRBJ2-1|TRBV5-1
CASSVAEDRYNEQFF
TGCGCCAGCAGCGTTGCCGAGGACAGGTACAATGAGCAGTTCTTC
>-|-|TRBJ1-1|TRBV12-3/TRBV12-4
CASSFGGPTEAFF
TGTGCCAGCAGTTTTGGGGGGCCGACTGAAGCTTTCTTT
>-|-|TRBJ1-2|TRBV7-9
CASSLEVGVGGYTF
TGTGCCAGCAGCTTAGAAGTGGGAGTTGGGGGCTACACCTTC
>-|-|TRBJ1-2|TRBV3-1/TRBV3-2
CASSQDIQGGGYTF
TGTGCCAGCAGCCAAGATATCCAGGGAGGGGGCTACACCTTC
>-|-|TRBJ2-7|TRBV2
CASSGDRPYEQYF
TGTGCCAGCAGCGGAGACAGGCCCTACGAGCAGTACTTC
>-|TRBD1|TRBJ2-1|TRBV7-7
CASSLGGQGVNEQFF
TGTGCCAGCAGCTTAGGGGGACAGGGTGTAAATGAGCAGTTCTTC
>-|TRBD2|TRBJ2-5|TRBV7-8
CASSLGAAGGPGTQYF
TGTGCCAGCAGCTTAGGAGCAGCGGGGGGGCCAGGGACCCAGTACTTC
>-|-|TRBJ1-5|TRBV18
CASSPLPPRAGRNQPQHF
TGTGCCAGCTCACCACTCCCCCCTCGGGCAGGACGCAATCAGCCCCAGCATTTT
>-|TRBD2|TRBJ2-1|TRBV9
CASSVEVGVGIAGGRDEQFF
TGTGCCAGCAGCGTAGAGGTCGGTGTTGGGATAGCGGGGGGGCGCGATGAGCAGTTCTTC
>-|-|TRBJ1-1|TRBV11-2
CASSLELYTEAFF
TGTGCCAGCAGCTTGGAGTTGTACACTGAAGCTTTCTTT
>-|-|TRBJ2-7|TRBV7-9
CASSAGGHTYEQYF
TGTGCCAGCAGCGCCGGAGGCCACACCTACGAGCAGTACTTC
>-|-|TRBJ1-1|TRBV6-5
CASRIGVLAFF
TGTGCCAGCAGAATTGGGGTATTAGCTTTCTTT